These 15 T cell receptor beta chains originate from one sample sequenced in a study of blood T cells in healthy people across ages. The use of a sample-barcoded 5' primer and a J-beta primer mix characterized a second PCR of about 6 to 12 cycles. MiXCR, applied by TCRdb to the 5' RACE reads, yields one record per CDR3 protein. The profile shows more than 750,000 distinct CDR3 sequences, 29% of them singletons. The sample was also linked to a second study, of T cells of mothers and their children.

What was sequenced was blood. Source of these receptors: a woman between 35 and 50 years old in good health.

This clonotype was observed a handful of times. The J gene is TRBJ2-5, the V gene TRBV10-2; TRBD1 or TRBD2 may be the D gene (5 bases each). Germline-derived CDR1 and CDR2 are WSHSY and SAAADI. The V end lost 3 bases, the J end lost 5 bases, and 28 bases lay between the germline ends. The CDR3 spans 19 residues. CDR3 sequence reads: CASSDSGTAELAPPETQYF. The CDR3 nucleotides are TGCGCCAGCAGTGACTCGGGGACGGCCGAACTCGCTCCTCCGGAGACCCAGTACTTC.

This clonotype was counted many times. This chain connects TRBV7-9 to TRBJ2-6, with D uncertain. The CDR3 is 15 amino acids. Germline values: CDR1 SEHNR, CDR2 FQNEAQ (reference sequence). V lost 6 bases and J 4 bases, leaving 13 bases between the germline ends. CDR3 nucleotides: TGTGCCAGCAGTCATCGGAATGGAGGGGCCAACGTCCTGACTTTC. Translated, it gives CASSHRNGGANVLTF.

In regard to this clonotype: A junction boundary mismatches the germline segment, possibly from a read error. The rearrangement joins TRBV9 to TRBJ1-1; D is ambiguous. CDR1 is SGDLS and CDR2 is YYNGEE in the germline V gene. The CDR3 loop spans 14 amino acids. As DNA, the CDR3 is TGTGTCAGCAGCGTAGGACGGGGAAACACTGAAGCTTTCTTT. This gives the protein CVSSVGRGNTEAFF.

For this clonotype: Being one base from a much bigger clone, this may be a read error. CDR3 in DNA: TGTGCCAGCAGCCTTCCGGGACAGGGATTGTTTGAGCAGTACTTC. This translates into CASSLPGQGLFEQYF. This chain connects TRBV7-9 to TRBJ2-5; 9 bases align to TRBD1. This CDR3 spans 15 amino acids. Germline CDR1 is SEHNR and CDR2 is FQNEAQ (reference sequence). The ends lost 5 bases at V and 11 bases at J; junction bases unmatched: 15. Looking up the rest from reference TRBV7-9 and TRBJ2-5 gives the full variable domain: DTGVSQNPRHKITKRGQNVTFRCDPISEHNRLYWYRQTLGQGPEFLTYFQNEAQLEKSRLLSDRFSAERPKGSFSTLEIQRTEQGDSAMYLCASSLPGQGLFEQYFGPGTRLLVL.

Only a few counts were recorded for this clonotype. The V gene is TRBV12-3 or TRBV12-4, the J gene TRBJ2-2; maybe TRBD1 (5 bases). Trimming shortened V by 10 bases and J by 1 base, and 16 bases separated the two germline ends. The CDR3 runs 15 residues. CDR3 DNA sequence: TGTGCCACCGATGACAGAACCCAGAACACCGGGGAGCTGTTTTTT. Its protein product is CATDDRTQNTGELFF.

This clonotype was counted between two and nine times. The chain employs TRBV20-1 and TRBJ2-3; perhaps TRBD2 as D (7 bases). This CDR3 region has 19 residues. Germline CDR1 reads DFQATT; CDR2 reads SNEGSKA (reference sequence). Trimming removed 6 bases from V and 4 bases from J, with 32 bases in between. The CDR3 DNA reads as TGCAGTGCAACAATTGGGGGGCGGGGGCCCTCCCGAATAGCAGATACGCAGTATTTT. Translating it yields CSATIGGRGPSRIADTQYF.

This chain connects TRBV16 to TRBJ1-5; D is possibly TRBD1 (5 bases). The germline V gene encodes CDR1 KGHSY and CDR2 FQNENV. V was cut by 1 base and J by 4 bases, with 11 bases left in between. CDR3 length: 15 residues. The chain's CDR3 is CASSQLTGTNQPQHF. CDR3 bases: TGTGCCAGCAGCCAATTAACAGGCACTAATCAGCCCCAGCATTTT. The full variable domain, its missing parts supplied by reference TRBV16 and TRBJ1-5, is GEEVAQTPKHLVRGEGQKAKLYCAPIKGHSYVFWYQQVLKNEFKFLISFQNENVFDETGMPKERFSAKCLPNSPCSLEIQATKLEDSAVYFCASSQLTGTNQPQHFGDGTRLSIL.

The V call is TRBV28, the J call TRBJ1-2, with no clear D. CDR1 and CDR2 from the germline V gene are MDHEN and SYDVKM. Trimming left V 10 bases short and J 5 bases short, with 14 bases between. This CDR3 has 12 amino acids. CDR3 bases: TGTGCCACCACCCCCGGGGAATATGGCTACACCTTC. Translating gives CATTPGEYGYTF.

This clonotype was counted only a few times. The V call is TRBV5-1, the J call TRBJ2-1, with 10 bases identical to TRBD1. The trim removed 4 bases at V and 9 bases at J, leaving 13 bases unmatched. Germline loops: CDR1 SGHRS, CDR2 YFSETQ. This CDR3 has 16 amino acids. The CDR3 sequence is CASSRRGQGDGGEQFF. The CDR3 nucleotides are TGCGCCAGCAGCCGGAGAGGACAGGGGGACGGGGGTGAGCAGTTCTTC.

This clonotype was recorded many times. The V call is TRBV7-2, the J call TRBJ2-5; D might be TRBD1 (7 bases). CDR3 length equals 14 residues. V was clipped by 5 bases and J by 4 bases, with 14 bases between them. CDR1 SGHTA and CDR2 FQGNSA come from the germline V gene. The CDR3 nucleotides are TGTGCCAGCAGCACCCGACAGGGAGGAGAGACCCAGTACTTC. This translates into CASSTRQGGETQYF.

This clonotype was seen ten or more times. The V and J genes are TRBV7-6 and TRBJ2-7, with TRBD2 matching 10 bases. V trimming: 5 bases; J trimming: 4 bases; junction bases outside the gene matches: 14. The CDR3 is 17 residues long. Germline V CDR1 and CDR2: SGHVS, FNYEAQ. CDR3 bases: TGTGCCAGCAGCGGGACTAGCGATGCGGGGGTCTGGTACGAGCAGTACTTC. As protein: CASSGTSDAGVWYEQYF. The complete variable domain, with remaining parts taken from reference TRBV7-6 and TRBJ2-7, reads GAGVSQSPRYKVTKRGQDVALRCDPISGHVSLYWYRQALGQGPEFLTYFNYEAQQDKSGLPNDRFSAERPEGSISTLTIQRTEQRDSAMYRCASSGTSDAGVWYEQYFGPGTRLTVT.

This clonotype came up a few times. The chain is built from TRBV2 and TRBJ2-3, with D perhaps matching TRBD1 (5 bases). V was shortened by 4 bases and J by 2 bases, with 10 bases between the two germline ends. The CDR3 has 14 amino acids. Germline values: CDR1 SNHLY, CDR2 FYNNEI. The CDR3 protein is CASSATANTDTQYF. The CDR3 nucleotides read TGTGCCAGCAGTGCGACAGCAAACACAGATACGCAGTATTTT. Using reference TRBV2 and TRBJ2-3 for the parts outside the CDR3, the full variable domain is EPEVTQTPSHQVTQMGQEVILRCVPISNHLYFYWYRQILGQKVEFLVSFYNNEISEKSEIFDDQFSVERPDGSNFTLKIRSTKLEDSAMYFCASSATANTDTQYFGPGTRLTVL.

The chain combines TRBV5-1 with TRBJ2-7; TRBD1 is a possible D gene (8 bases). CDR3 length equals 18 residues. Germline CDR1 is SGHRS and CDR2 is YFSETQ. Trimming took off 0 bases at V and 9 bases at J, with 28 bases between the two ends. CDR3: CASSLGGGTGRMDTRQYF. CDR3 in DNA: TGCGCCAGCAGCTTGGGGGGGGGGACAGGAAGAATGGATACGAGGCAGTACTTC.

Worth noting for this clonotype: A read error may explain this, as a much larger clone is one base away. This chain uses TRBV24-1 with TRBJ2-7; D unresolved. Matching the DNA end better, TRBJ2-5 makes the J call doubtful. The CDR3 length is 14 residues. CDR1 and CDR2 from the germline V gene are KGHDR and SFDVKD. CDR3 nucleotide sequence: TGTGCCACCAGTGAACCGACCGTCCGGGAGACCCAGTACTTC. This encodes CATSEPTVRETQYF.

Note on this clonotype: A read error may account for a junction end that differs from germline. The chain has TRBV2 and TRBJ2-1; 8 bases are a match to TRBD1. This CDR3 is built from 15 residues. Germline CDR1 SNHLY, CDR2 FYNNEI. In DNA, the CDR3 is TGTGCCAGCGACTTCCCCGGGACAGGATGCAATGTGCAGTTCTTC. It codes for CASDFPGTGCNVQFF.